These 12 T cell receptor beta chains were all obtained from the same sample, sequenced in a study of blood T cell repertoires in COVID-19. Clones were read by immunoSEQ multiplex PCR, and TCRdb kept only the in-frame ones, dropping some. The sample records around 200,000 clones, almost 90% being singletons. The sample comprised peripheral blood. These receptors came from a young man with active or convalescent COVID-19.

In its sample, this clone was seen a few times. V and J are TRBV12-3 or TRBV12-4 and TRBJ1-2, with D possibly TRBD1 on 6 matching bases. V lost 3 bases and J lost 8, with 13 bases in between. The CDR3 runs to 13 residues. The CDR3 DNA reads TGTGCCAGCAGTTTGGTGGGGGCGTGGGGCTACACCTTC. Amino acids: CASSLVGAWGYTF.

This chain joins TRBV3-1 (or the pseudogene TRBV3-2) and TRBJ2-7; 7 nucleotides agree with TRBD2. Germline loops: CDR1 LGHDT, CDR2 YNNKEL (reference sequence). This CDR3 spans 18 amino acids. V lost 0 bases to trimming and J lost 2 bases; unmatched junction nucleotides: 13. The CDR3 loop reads CASSQDPWAGVTPYEQYF. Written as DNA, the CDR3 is TGTGCCAGCAGCCAAGACCCGTGGGCGGGGGTAACCCCCTACGAGCAGTACTTC.

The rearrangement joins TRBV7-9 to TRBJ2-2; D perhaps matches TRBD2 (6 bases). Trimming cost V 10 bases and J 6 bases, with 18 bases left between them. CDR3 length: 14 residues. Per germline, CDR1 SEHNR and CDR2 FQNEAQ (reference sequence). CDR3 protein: CANPSEEGPGELFF. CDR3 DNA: TGTGCCAACCCCTCTGAGGAGGGTCCCGGGGAGCTGTTTTTT.

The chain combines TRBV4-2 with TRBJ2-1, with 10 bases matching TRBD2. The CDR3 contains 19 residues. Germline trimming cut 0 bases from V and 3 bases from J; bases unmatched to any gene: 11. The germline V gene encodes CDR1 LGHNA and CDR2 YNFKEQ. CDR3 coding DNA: TGTGCCAGCAGCCAAGATCCAGCGGGAGGGCCAGGAGGCTACAATGAGCAGTTCTTC. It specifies CASSQDPAGGPGGYNEQFF.

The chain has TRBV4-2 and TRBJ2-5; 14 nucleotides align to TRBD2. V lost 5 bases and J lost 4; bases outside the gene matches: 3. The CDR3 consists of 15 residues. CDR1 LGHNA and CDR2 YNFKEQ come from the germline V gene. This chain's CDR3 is CASSMTSGRGETQYF. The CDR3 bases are TGTGCCAGCAGCATGACTAGCGGGAGGGGAGAGACCCAGTACTTC.

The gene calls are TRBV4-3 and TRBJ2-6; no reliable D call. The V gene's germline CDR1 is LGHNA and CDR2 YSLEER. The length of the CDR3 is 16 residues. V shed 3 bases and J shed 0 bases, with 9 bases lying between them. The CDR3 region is CASSQARGSGANVLTF. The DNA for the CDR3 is TGCGCCAGCAGCCAGGCGCGAGGCTCTGGGGCCAACGTCCTGACTTTC.

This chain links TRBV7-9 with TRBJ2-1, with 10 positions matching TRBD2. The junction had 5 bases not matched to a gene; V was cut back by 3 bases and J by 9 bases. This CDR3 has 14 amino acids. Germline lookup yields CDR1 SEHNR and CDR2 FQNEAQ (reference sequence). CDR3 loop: CASSFGLADSEQFF. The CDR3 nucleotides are TGTGCCAGCAGCTTCGGACTAGCGGATAGTGAGCAGTTCTTC. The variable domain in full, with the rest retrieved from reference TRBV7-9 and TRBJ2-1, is DTGVSQNPRHKITKRGQNVTFRCDPISEHNRLYWYRQTLGQGPEFLTYFQNEAQLEKSRLLSDRFSAERPKGSFSTLEIQRTEQGDSAMYLCASSFGLADSEQFFGPGTRLTVL.

CDR3 protein: CASSPGEKLFF. CDR3 in DNA: TGTGCCAGCAGCCCAGGGGAAAAACTGTTTTTT. The V and J genes are TRBV7-9 and TRBJ1-4, with a possible D match to TRBD1 (5 bases). The CDR3 extends over 11 amino acids. CDR1 is SEHNR, CDR2 FQNEAQ, per germline (reference sequence). Trimming left V 5 bases short and J 8 bases short, with 6 bases between. Drawing the rest from reference TRBV7-9 and TRBJ1-4, the complete variable domain is DTGVSQNPRHKITKRGQNVTFRCDPISEHNRLYWYRQTLGQGPEFLTYFQNEAQLEKSRLLSDRFSAERPKGSFSTLEIQRTEQGDSAMYLCASSPGEKLFFGSGTQLSVL.

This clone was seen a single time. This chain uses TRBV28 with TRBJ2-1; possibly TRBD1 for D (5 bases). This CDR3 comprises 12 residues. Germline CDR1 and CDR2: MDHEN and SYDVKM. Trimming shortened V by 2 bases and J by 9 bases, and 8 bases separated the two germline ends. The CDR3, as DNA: TGTGCCAGCAGTTTAGGAGACAGTGAGCAGTTCTTC. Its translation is CASSLGDSEQFF.

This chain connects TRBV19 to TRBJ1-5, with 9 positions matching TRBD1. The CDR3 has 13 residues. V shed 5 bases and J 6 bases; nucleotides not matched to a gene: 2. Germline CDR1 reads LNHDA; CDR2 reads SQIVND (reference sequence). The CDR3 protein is CASSGTGSQPQHF. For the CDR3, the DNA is TGTGCCAGTAGTGGGACAGGGAGTCAGCCCCAGCATTTT.

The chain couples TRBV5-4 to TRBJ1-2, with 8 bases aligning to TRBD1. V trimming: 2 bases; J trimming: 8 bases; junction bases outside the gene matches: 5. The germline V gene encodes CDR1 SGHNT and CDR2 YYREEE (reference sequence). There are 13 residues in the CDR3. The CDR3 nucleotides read TGTGCCAGCAGCTTTGACAGGGGTGGAGGCTACACCTTC. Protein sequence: CASSFDRGGGYTF.

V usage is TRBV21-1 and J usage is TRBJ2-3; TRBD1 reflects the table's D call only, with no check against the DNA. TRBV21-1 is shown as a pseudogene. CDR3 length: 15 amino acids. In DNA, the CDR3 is TGTGCCAGCGGGTTTTGGGCTGAAAGGGGAGATACGCAGTATTTT. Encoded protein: CASGFWAERGDTQYF.